One sample yielded the 17 T cell receptor beta chains listed below, sequenced in a study of T-cell reconstitution after alpha-beta-depleted transplantation in children (dated by TCRdb to 2016 to 2017). Receptors were amplified or captured by PCR. The sequencing machine was an Illumina HiSeq 2500. To normalize quantification of the TCRbeta repertoire, the TCR libraries were built with molecular barcoding that relied on unique molecular identifiers. The public reads were run again by TCRdb, first through fastp at Q25 and then through MiXCR, and only productive beta chains were kept. Rows merge per CDR3 protein into single entries with the most common DNA and genes. This sample comprises hundreds of thousands of distinct CDR3 sequences, roughly 8.3% of them detected only once. 35% of the sample lies in the top ten. Read against the paper, the sample's treatment or condition label means: allogeneic hematopoietic cell transplantation with graft depleted of TCRalphabeta T cells and CD19 B cells.

Source: PBMCs, mostly from graft donor cells, taken 360 days after TCRalphabeta/CD19-depleted stem cell transplant. Receptors originate from a male patient between 2 and 9 years old who had a stem cell transplant for acute myeloid leukemia, so the T cells may come from the graft donor.

This clonotype was recorded many times. The chain uses TRBV20-1 and TRBJ2-2; D might be TRBD1 (6 bases). The CDR3 runs to 14 residues. In germline, CDR1 is DFQATT, CDR2 SNEGSKA (reference sequence). Trimming left V 3 bases short and J 0 bases short, with 8 bases between. The CDR3 nucleotides read TGCAGTGCTAGTTACAGGGCGAACACCGGGGAGCTGTTTTTT. This codes for CSASYRANTGELFF.

This clonotype turned up a few times. The CDR3: CATSDSARGTDTQYF. For the CDR3, the DNA is TGTGCCACCAGTGATTCGGCCAGAGGGACAGATACGCAGTATTTT. The chain recombines TRBV24-1 with TRBJ2-3; maybe TRBD2 (5 bases). This CDR3 has 15 amino acids. V was shortened by 2 bases and J by 3 bases, with 11 bases between the two germline ends. Germline assignment: CDR1 KGHDR and CDR2 SFDVKD.

The sample holds many counts of this clonotype. This chain joins TRBV20-1 and TRBJ2-5, with 8 bases identical to TRBD2. The CDR3 sequence is 14 residues long. The V gene's germline CDR1 is DFQATT and CDR2 SNEGSKA (reference sequence). Unmatched junction bases numbered 6, after V lost 4 bases and J lost 2 bases. The CDR3 DNA reads as TGCAGTGCTACTAGCGGGCGACTTCAAGAGACCCAGTACTTC. Translation gives CSATSGRLQETQYF.

This clonotype was observed a few times. The chain joins TRBV7-2 to TRBJ2-1, with 10 bases aligning to TRBD2. Germline assignment: CDR1 SGHTA and CDR2 FQGNSA. CDR3 size: 14 residues. V lost 1 base to trimming and J lost 9 bases; unmatched junction nucleotides: 3. The CDR3 sequence: CASSLVTSGIEQFF. The CDR3 coding sequence is TGTGCCAGCAGCTTAGTTACTAGCGGGATTGAGCAGTTCTTC.

This clonotype was picked up many times. The genes are TRBV7-2 and TRBJ2-5, with TRBD1 identical over 7 bases. V was clipped by 5 bases and J by 5 bases; unmatched bases: 8. The CDR3 totals 14 residues. In germline, CDR1 is SGHTA, CDR2 FQGNSA. CDR3 in DNA: TGTGCCAGCAGCCAAACAGGGGTCTGGGAGACCCAGTACTTC. Encoded protein: CASSQTGVWETQYF.

This clonotype was found many times. V is TRBV4-1 and J is TRBJ1-6; D call uncertain. The CDR3 extends over 14 amino acids. V was clipped by 0 bases and J by 10 bases, with 10 bases between them. The V gene's germline CDR1 is MGHRA and CDR2 YSYEKL. CDR3 residues: CASSQDEWASPLHF. The CDR3 DNA reads TGCGCCAGCAGCCAAGATGAGTGGGCCTCACCCCTCCACTTT.

This sequence joins TRBV6-1 and TRBJ2-3; 7 bases fit TRBD1. CDR1 and CDR2 (germline): MNHNS, SASEGT. Trimming cost V 6 bases and J 7 bases; bases outside gene matches: 10. The CDR3 spans 14 residues. CDR3 nucleotide sequence: TGTGCCAGCAGCGGGACAGATCTTAGAAATACGCAGTATTTT. It is translated as CASSGTDLRNTQYF.

This clonotype came up many times. The genes are TRBV7-8 and TRBJ2-3; no definite D call. V was trimmed by 5 bases and J by 5 bases, leaving 11 bases between them. The CDR3 is made up of 13 amino acids. From germline, CDR1 is SGHVS and CDR2 FQNEAQ. The CDR3 region is CASSARVGDTQYF. The DNA for the CDR3 is TGTGCCAGCAGCGCCAGAGTTGGAGATACGCAGTATTTT. The whole variable domain, filled in from reference TRBV7-8 and TRBJ2-3, reads GAGVSQSPRYKVAKRGQDVALRCDPISGHVSLFWYQQALGQGPEFLTYFQNEAQLDKSGLPSDRFFAERPEGSVSTLKIQRTQQEDSAVYLCASSARVGDTQYFGPGTRLTVL.

This clonotype turned up a few times. The rearrangement links TRBV14 to TRBJ2-7; no clear D. The V gene lost 5 bases and the J gene lost 0 bases, with 11 bases spanning the gap. The CDR3 is 14 amino acids. Germline V gene sequence: CDR1 SGHDN, CDR2 FVKESK. DNA for the CDR3: TGTGCCAGCAGCGAGCAAGCTAACTCCTACGAGCAGTACTTC. This gives the protein CASSEQANSYEQYF.

This clonotype has just one count. Here the CDR3 omits its conserved ending phenylalanine or tryptophan, so a read error is the likely source. Because the CDR3's place on the DNA is in doubt, the DNA is left out and the CDR3 is given as listed by TCRdb. This chain joins TRBV20-1 and TRBJ1-2; the D call of TRBD1 is as the table states it, not checked on the DNA. Counting both end residues, the CDR3 totals 11 amino acids. The V gene's germline CDR1 is DFQATT and CDR2 SNEGSKA (reference sequence). CDR3 region: CSARDHRGDTS.

The rearrangement uses TRBV15 and TRBJ2-7, with TRBD1 as a possible D gene (5 bases). The V gene's germline CDR1 is LNHNV and CDR2 YYDKDF (reference sequence). V lost 1 base and J lost 5, with 15 bases in between. This CDR3 comprises 15 residues. This CDR3 is CATSRAWSLGHEQYV. The CDR3 DNA follows: TGTGCCACCAGCAGAGCGTGGTCCTTGGGGCACGAGCAGTACGTC.

The chain joins TRBV12-3 or TRBV12-4 to TRBJ2-7; 7 nucleotides line up with TRBD2. The CDR3 sequence is 19 residues long. The CDR3 sequence: CTISLAGRSGSLRGGEQYF. CDR3 sequence (DNA): TGTACCATCAGTTTAGCGGGCCGATCCGGGAGCCTCCGGGGAGGAGAGCAGTACTTC.

The rearrangement links TRBV19 to TRBJ2-1, with 8 bases identical to TRBD2. Losses at the gene ends were 5 bases for V and 6 bases for J; bases not matched to a gene: 6. Looked up from germline, CDR1 is LNHDA and CDR2 is SQIVND (reference sequence). The length of the CDR3 is 14 residues. In DNA, the CDR3 is TGTGCCAGTAGTGGTCTAGCGGGCGTCAATGAGCAGTTCTTC. Amino acids: CASSGLAGVNEQFF.

This clonotype has just a few counts. The DNA for the CDR3 is TGCAGTGCTAGAGTCGCGGGAGGGCCGACCGGGGAGCTGTTTTTT. As protein: CSARVAGGPTGELFF. The V and J genes are TRBV20-1 and TRBJ2-2; 9 nucleotides align to TRBD2. The CDR3 loop spans 15 amino acids. The V gene end was trimmed by 1 base and the J gene end by 5 bases; junction bases not matched to a gene: 5. CDR1 and CDR2 from the germline V gene are DFQATT and SNEGSKA (reference sequence).

The chain carries TRBV20-1 and TRBJ2-7; tentatively, D is TRBD1 (5 bases). This CDR3 spans 11 amino acids. Germline loops: CDR1 DFQATT, CDR2 SNEGSKA (reference sequence). Trimming shortened V by 7 bases and J by 4 bases, and 11 bases separated the two germline ends. In nucleotides, the CDR3 is TGCAGTGGTAAGGGGAAATACGAGCAGTACTTC. Translating gives CSGKGKYEQYF.

This clonotype was detected many times. The V gene is TRBV5-1, the J gene TRBJ2-3, with D uncertain. The germline CDR1 and CDR2 sequences are SGHRS and YFSETQ. Trimming left V 1 base short and J 10 bases short, with 13 bases between. The CDR3 totals 13 residues. The CDR3: CASSLNILFSQYF. Here the CDR3 DNA reads TGCGCCAGCAGCTTGAATATCCTCTTTTCGCAGTATTTT. The variable domain in full, with the rest retrieved from reference TRBV5-1 and TRBJ2-3, is KAGVTQTPRYLIKTRGQQVTLSCSPISGHRSVSWYQQTPGQGLQFLFEYFSETQRNKGNFPGRFSGRQFSNSRSEMNVSTLELGDSALYLCASSLNILFSQYFGPGTRLTVL.

In its sample, this clonotype was seen many times. The chain links TRBV25-1 to TRBJ2-2; a weak D match, TRBD1 (6 bases). CDR3 size: 14 residues. CDR1 is MGHDK, CDR2 SYGVNS, per germline. V was trimmed by 5 bases and J by 4 bases, leaving 11 bases between them. The CDR3 spells CASSSGAFTGELFF. In DNA form, the CDR3 reads TGTGCCAGCAGTTCAGGGGCGTTCACCGGGGAGCTGTTTTTT. The whole variable domain, filled in from reference TRBV25-1 and TRBJ2-2, reads EADIYQTPRYLVIGTGKKITLECSQTMGHDKMYWYQQDPGMELHLIHYSYGVNSTEKGDLSSESTVSRIRTEHFPLTLESARPSHTSQYLCASSSGAFTGELFFGEGSRLTVL.